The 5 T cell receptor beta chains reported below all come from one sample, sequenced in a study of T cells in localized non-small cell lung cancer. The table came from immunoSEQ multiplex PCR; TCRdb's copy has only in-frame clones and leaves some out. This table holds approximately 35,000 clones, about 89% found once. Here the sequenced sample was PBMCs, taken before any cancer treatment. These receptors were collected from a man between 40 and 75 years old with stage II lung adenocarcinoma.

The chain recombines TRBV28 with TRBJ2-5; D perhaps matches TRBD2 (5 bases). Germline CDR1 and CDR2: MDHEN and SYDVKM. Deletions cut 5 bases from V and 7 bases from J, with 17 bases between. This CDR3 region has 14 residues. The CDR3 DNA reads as TGTGCCAGCAGTCCCGAGACTGGGAGAGGGACCCAGTACTTC. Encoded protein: CASSPETGRGTQYF.

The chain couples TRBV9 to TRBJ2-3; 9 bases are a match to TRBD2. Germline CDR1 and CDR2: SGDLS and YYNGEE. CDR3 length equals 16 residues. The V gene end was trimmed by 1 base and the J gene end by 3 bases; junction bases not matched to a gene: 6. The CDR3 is CASSVSAGGPTDTQYF. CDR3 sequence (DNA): TGTGCCAGCAGCGTATCGGCGGGAGGGCCGACAGATACGCAGTATTTT.

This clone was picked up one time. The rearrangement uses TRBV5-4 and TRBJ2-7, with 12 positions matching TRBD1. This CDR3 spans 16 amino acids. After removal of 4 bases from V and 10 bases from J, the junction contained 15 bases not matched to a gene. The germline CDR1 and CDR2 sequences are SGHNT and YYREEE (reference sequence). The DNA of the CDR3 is TGTGCCAGCAGCAGCTACTCCGGGACAGGGGGCGCGGGTCAGTACTTC. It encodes CASSSYSGTGGAGQYF.

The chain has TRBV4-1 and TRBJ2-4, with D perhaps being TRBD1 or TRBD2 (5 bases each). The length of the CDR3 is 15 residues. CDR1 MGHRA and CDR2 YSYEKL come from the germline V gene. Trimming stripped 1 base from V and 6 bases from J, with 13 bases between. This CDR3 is CASSQVSQGRNIQYF. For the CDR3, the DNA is TGCGCCAGCAGCCAAGTCTCGCAGGGACGAAACATTCAGTACTTC.

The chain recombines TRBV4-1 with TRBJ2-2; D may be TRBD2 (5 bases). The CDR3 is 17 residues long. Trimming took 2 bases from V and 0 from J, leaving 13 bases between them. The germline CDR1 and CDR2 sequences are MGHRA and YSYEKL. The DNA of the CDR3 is TGCGCCAGCAGCCAACTTGGAAGCGGTACGAACACCGGGGAGCTGTTTTTT. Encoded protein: CASSQLGSGTNTGELFF.